The rows below give T cell receptor beta chains drawn from one sample of a study of blood T cell repertoires in COVID-19. Sequencing used immunoSEQ multiplex PCR; TCRdb keeps in-frame clones, though not all of them. The table shows 150,000 or so clones, with roughly 84% occurring only once. The sample comprised PBMCs or T cells enriched from blood (not recorded which). These receptors were taken from a man in his fifties or sixties who had recovered from COVID-19. Both conserved end residues are part of each CDR3. D genes are given only for firm matches. Some rows mark clone size as missing; the rest say once, few, many or name a class of expanded clone.

>TRBV18|TRBJ1-1|NA|TRBD1
TGTGCCAGCTCATCCTTGACAGGGGGGAACACTGAAGCTTTCTTT
CASSSLTGGNTEAFF
>TRBV18|TRBJ1-6|NA|TRBD1
TGTGCCAGCTCATTCGTTCAGGGGGCAAAGGATTCACCCCTCCACTTT
CASSFVQGAKDSPLHF
>TRBV4-1|TRBJ2-3|NA|NA
TGCGCCAGCAGCCAAGCGGGGGTAGATACGCAGTATTTT
CASSQAGVDTQYF
>TRBV3-1/TRBV3-2|TRBJ2-1|NA|TRBD2
TGTGCCAGCAGCCCTCCCCTGGGACTAGTTGATGAGCAGTTCTTC
CASSPPLGLVDEQFF
>TRBV28|TRBJ2-5|NA|TRBD1
TGTGCCAGCAGTCCAAACAGGGGTACGGGGGAGACCCAGTACTTC
CASSPNRGTGETQYF
>TRBV18|TRBJ2-3|NA|NA
TGTGCCAGCTCACCAACAGGGCCCCCTTTGGATACGCAGTATTTT
CASSPTGPPLDTQYF
>TRBV5-1|TRBJ1-6|NA|TRBD1
TGCGCCAGCAGCAAGGAAACAATGGACAGGCCCCTCCACTTT
CASSKETMDRPLHF
>TRBV5-1|TRBJ1-2|NA|NA
TGCGCCAGCAGCTTGGTTGGAGGGTGGGACGGCTACACCTTC
CASSLVGGWDGYTF
>TRBV6-5|TRBJ1-6|NA|NA
TGTGCCAGCACCCCCGGGGTTTATCTACCCCTCCACTTT
CASTPGVYLPLHF
>TRBV28|TRBJ1-2|few|NA
TGTGCCAGCCTAGGACAGTCTCGGTATGGCTACACCTTC
CASLGQSRYGYTF
>TRBV3-1/TRBV3-2|TRBJ2-1|NA|TRBD2
TGTGCCAGCAGCCAAGGGCTAGCGGGATACAATGAGCAGTTCTTC
CASSQGLAGYNEQFF
>TRBV28|TRBJ2-7|NA|TRBD2
TGTGCCAGCAGTTTGACTAGCGGGAGAAGCTCCTACGAGCAGTACTTC
CASSLTSGRSSYEQYF
>TRBV11-1|TRBJ2-1|NA|NA
TGTGCCAGCAGCTTAGGAGCGGTGGGAGATGAGCAGTTCTTC
CASSLGAVGDEQFF
>TRBV11-3|TRBJ2-2|NA|TRBD1
TGTGCCAGCAGCCCAAGGACAGGGGTCACCGGGGAGCTGTTTTTT
CASSPRTGVTGELFF
>TRBV6-5|TRBJ2-7|few|TRBD1
TGTGCCAGCAGTCCCACAGGGGTCCGCTACGAGCAGTACTTC
CASSPTGVRYEQYF
>TRBV15|TRBJ1-1|NA|NA
TGTGCCACCAGCAGAGCAAACAGACCAACTGAAGCTTTCTTT
CATSRANRPTEAFF
>TRBV28|TRBJ2-5|NA|NA
TGTGCCAGCAGCCACCCGGTCACGGAGACCCAGTACTTC
CASSHPVTETQYF
>TRBV28|TRBJ1-2|NA|NA
TGTGCCAGCAGTTTGTCCCCCCTACAGGTATATGGCTACACCTTC
CASSLSPLQVYGYTF
>TRBV6-1|TRBJ2-5|NA|TRBD1
TGTGCCAGCAGTGAAGTCGACACAGGACAGGCCCAAGAGACCCAGTACTTC
CASSEVDTGQAQETQYF
>TRBV6-6|TRBJ2-3|NA|TRBD2
TGTGCCAGCTTGTCTAGCGGTACAGATACGCAGTATTTT
CASLSSGTDTQYF
>TRBV6-5|TRBJ2-2|NA|TRBD2
TGTGCCAGCTCCCCTAGCGGGGGCACCGGGGAGCTGTTTTTT
CASSPSGGTGELFF
>TRBV19|TRBJ2-7|NA|NA
TGTGCCAGTAGTATCTTGCCAGGGCCCTACGAGCAGTACTTC
CASSILPGPYEQYF
>TRBV7-8|TRBJ2-3|once|TRBD2
TGTGCCAGCAGCTTAGGGTGGACTAGCGGGGACACAGATACGCAGTATTTT
CASSLGWTSGDTDTQYF
>TRBV5-1|TRBJ1-1|NA|NA
TGCGCCAGCAGCTCTAAATTTACTACGGGAGGGTCAGACACTGAAGCTTTCTTT
CASSSKFTTGGSDTEAFF
>TRBV7-3|TRBJ2-5|NA|TRBD2
TGTGCCAGCAGCCGGACTAGCGGGGGCCAAGAGACCCAGTACTTC
CASSRTSGGQETQYF
>TRBV11-3|TRBJ2-5|NA|NA
TGTGCCAGCAGCCCGATTGTCGGGGGGACCCAGTACTTC
CASSPIVGGTQYF
>TRBV6-2/TRBV6-3|TRBJ1-5|once|NA
TGTGCCAGCAGTCGCGGGACGGTAAATCAGCCCCAGCATTTT
CASSRGTVNQPQHF
>TRBV6-6|TRBJ1-4|few|NA
TGTGCCAGCAGGGACTATGCAACTAATGAAAAACTGTTTTTT
CASRDYATNEKLFF
>TRBV28|TRBJ2-4|NA|TRBD2
TGTGCCAGCAGTCCAGGCGGGGGGCGAGGAAAAAACATTCAGTACTTC
CASSPGGGRGKNIQYF
>TRBV4-1|TRBJ2-7|NA|TRBD1
TGCGCCAGCAGCGAAGGCCGGGACAGGGGGTTGCAGTACTTC
CASSEGRDRGLQYF
>TRBV7-9|TRBJ2-1|NA|TRBD1
TGTGCCAGCAGCTCCCCGGGACAGGGGTGGGGAAATGAGCAGTTCTTC
CASSSPGQGWGNEQFF
>TRBV7-9|TRBJ2-1|NA|TRBD1
TGTGCCAGCAGCTTAACAGGGGAAGTCTACAATGAGCAGTTCTTC
CASSLTGEVYNEQFF
>TRBV29-1|TRBJ1-2|NA|NA
TGCAGCGTTGACATGCAAGGAGGTTCGGTTTTGAGCTATGGCTACACCTTC
CSVDMQGGSVLSYGYTF
>TRBV28|TRBJ2-1|NA|NA
TGTGCCAGCAGTCCCCGACAATCGTACAATGAGCAGTTCTTC
CASSPRQSYNEQFF
>TRBV12-3/TRBV12-4|TRBJ1-5|NA|NA
TGTGCCAGCAGTTTGGAGGCCAATCAGCCCCAGCATTTT
CASSLEANQPQHF
>TRBV7-2|TRBJ1-1|medium-sized|TRBD1
TGTGCCAGCAGCTACCGACAGGGACCCTTTAGAAATTACACTGAAGCTTTCTTT
CASSYRQGPFRNYTEAFF
>TRBV7-9|TRBJ1-5|NA|NA
TGTGCCAGCAGCCCCCTAACTGAGCCCCAGCATTTT
CASSPLTEPQHF
>TRBV9|TRBJ1-3|NA|NA
TGTGCCAGCAGCCCGGGACTCCTTGGCTCTGGAAACACCATATATTTT
CASSPGLLGSGNTIYF
>TRBV5-1|TRBJ1-6|NA|NA
TGCGCCAGCAGCTTAGATCCAGGCAATTCACCCCTCCACTTT
CASSLDPGNSPLHF
>TRBV25-1|TRBJ1-6|NA|TRBD1
TGTGCCAGCAGTGAATTCGCAGGGGGCGGTTCACCCCTCCACTTT
CASSEFAGGGSPLHF
>TRBV5-6|TRBJ1-2|few|NA
TGTGCCAGCAGCTTCGGCAGGGGCACTGGCTACACCTTC
CASSFGRGTGYTF
>TRBV24-1|TRBJ2-2|NA|TRBD1
TGTGCCACCAGAGGACAGGGCGACACCGGGGAGCTGTTTTTT
CATRGQGDTGELFF
>TRBV18|TRBJ1-6|NA|NA
TGTGCCAGCTCACCAGCCGTAAACGTAAAGGGGTCACCCCTCCACTTT
CASSPAVNVKGSPLHF
>TRBV3-1/TRBV3-2|TRBJ1-1|few|TRBD1
TGTGCCAGCAGCCTTACTGGGACAGGGGTTGAAGCTTTCTTT
CASSLTGTGVEAFF
>TRBV5-4|TRBJ2-7|NA|NA
TGTGCCAGCAGCTTGCAGGGGCCCCGGACGGGCGAGCAGTACTTC
CASSLQGPRTGEQYF
>TRBV19|TRBJ1-1|NA|TRBD1
TGTGCCAGTAGTAACAGGGGGCTAGGCACTGAAGCTTTCTTT
CASSNRGLGTEAFF
>TRBV18|TRBJ1-2|NA|NA
TGTGCCAGCTCAAGTTTACCGGACTATGGCTACACCTTC
CASSSLPDYGYTF
>TRBV28|TRBJ1-2|NA|TRBD1
TGTGCCAGCAGTTTAGAACAGGGGAGAGGCTACACCTTC
CASSLEQGRGYTF
>TRBV6-5|TRBJ1-3|NA|TRBD1
TGTGCCAGCAGCCCCGGAGGGGGCGGTGGAAACACCATATATTTT
CASSPGGGGGNTIYF
>TRBV5-1|TRBJ2-7|NA|TRBD1
TGCGCCAGCAGCCGTGGGACAGGGGGCTTTTACGAGCAGTACTTC
CASSRGTGGFYEQYF
>TRBV14|TRBJ1-2|NA|NA
TGTGCCAGCAGCCCGGGGGACTATGGCTACACCTTC
CASSPGDYGYTF
>TRBV27|TRBJ1-1|NA|NA
TGTGCCAGCAGCAGTTTTGGGTTCGGCACCTCGGGCACTGAAGCTTTCTTT
CASSSFGFGTSGTEAFF